This TCR beta chain originates from a study of blood T cell repertoires in COVID-19 (dated by TCRdb to the early 2020s). Describing the broader study: Samples from collaborators originated in the United States, Italy and Spain and spanned both the acute and convalescent phases of COVID-19. The material from the prospective study consisted of cDNA or gDNA derived from T cells, B-cell-depleted T cells, or PBMCs. Subjects who had been exposed to COVID-19, were actively infected with it, or had recovered from it provided the deeply sampled blood TCRbeta repertoires that made up the dataset. A freely available public database, intended as a resource for researchers studying the immune response to SARS-CoV-2, is where the repertoires were released. The samples were drawn from the first 160 participants of the ongoing ImmuneRACE study and from 950 to 1,500 subjects provided by 6 global collaborators. The sample metadata nearly always contained a de-identified subject ID, COVID-19 status, age in years and sex. Where available, HLA class I and class II types were taken from metadata supplied by the sample provider and were not determined by assay-based typing. What the research found in general, with its limitations: How much clinical and demographic metadata was included differed by source and by participant, and the metadata was provided uncurated.

The collaborating institutions used their own protocols to collect whole blood in K2EDTA tubes. For TCRbeta analysis, collaborators shipped samples in one of three forms: frozen whole blood, isolated PBMCs, or DNA extracted from either of those sample types. TCRbeta CDR3 regions were amplified from genomic DNA by means of the immunoSEQ Assay, a bias-controlled multiplex PCR. In the authors' own workflow: Within the assay, amplification of reference gene primers was used to estimate how many nucleated cells each sample contained. Sequence reads were collapsed and filtered to measure the absolute abundance of every unique TCRbeta CDR3 rearrangement. For each sample, productive Simpson clonality was calculated as the square root of Simpson's diversity index over productive rearrangements. Imported from immuneACCESS, the table was reduced by TCRdb to in-frame sequences with V and J called. These copies leave out some clones; in studies compared against another copy, an unresolved V gene accounts for under half, and the cause of the remainder is not known. V, J and clone size reflect that table, while D and trimming were determined from the DNA. This sample has 130,000 to 150,000 clones in its table, and under 85% of those were observed once. Roughly 9% of the sample is in the top ten clones.

About this clone: What this receptor recognizes is not known. It has no much larger one-base neighbor in the sample; base qualities were not kept.

A distance of 12 bases separates the germline ends of V and J, which lose 6 bases and 8 bases respectively. Reading from cysteine to phenylalanine, the CDR3 counts 12 amino acids. CDR3 DNA is the only sequence kept; it has 36 bases, read in frame from the first base. CDR1 and CDR2 were assigned from the germline V gene as KGHDR and SFDVKD. The chain is assembled from TRBV24-1 and TRBJ1-2; the D gene is possibly TRBD1, with 6 bases matching. The sequence came from a woman older than 75 in a cohort sampled during active or convalescent COVID-19. The sequenced sample consisted of peripheral blood. The bases are TGTGCCACCAGTAAACAGGGTTTCGGCTACACCTTC. Translated, this is CATSKQGFGYTF.